This TCR beta chain was retrieved from a study of T cells after yellow fever vaccination. This CDR3 contains 14 residues. Trimming left V 4 bases short and J 2 bases short, with 12 bases between. The V gene's germline CDR1 is SGHNT and CDR2 YYREEE (reference sequence). This clonotype was observed at least ten times. TCRdb fed the 5' RACE reads into MiXCR, producing one record per CDR3 protein. The data show 100,000 to 150,000 distinct CDR3 sequences, about 7.4% seen once. Sequencing used CD4+ T cells sorted from PBMCs, obtained around 10 days after the first yellow fever vaccination. This sequence was found in a man younger than 35 who received the YFV17D yellow fever vaccine. The rearrangement links TRBV5-4 to TRBJ1-1; possibly TRBD1 for D (5 bases). CDR3 sequence reads: CASSIDSRNTEAFF. CDR3 DNA sequence: TGTGCCAGCAGCATCGACAGCCGTAACACTGAAGCTTTCTTT.